This T cell receptor beta chain was profiled in a study of CD8 T cells in ankylosing spondylitis. General study findings and limits: Earlier authors reported some of these motif variants in reactive arthritis synovial fluid and blood.

This clonotype was picked up many times. Its antigen is unknown. It was by quantitative 5'-RACE with molecular barcodes that TCR beta libraries were made. TCRdb processed the 5' RACE reads anew with MiXCR; each CDR3 protein has one entry. The sample yields tens of thousands of distinct CDR3 sequences, about 5.5% seen once. Per the germline V gene, CDR1 is SGHRS and CDR2 is YFSETQ. V gave up 0 bases and J gave up 0 bases, with 16 bases separating them. There are 18 residues in the CDR3. The specimen sequenced was blood, either unsorted or a sorted T cell fraction (not recorded which). The chain has TRBV5-1 and TRBJ2-1; D gene unclear. The clonotype was recovered from a male donor with ankylosing spondylitis or in good health (not recorded which). The CDR3 loop is CASSLDSRLVSSYNEQFF. CDR3 in DNA: TGCGCCAGCAGCTTGGACTCCAGGCTGGTTAGCTCCTACAATGAGCAGTTCTTC.